This T cell receptor beta chain emerged from a study of blood T cell repertoires in COVID-19. Trimming cost V 8 bases and J 0 bases; bases outside gene matches: 6. Germline V gives CDR1 SNHLY, CDR2 FYNNEI. This CDR3 region has 16 residues. TCRdb's copy holds only in-frame clones and misses some; the assay was immunoSEQ multiplex PCR. The top ten hold 14% of the sample, which has fewer than 40,000 clones, over 75% seen once. The TCR comes from a man aged 55 to 70 with active COVID-19. This rearrangement joins TRBV2 to TRBJ2-6; 8 bases match TRBD1. Input material: peripheral blood. CDR3 region: CASVRTGRSGANVLTF. CDR3 nucleotide sequence: TGTGCCAGCGTTCGGACAGGGCGCTCTGGGGCCAACGTCCTGACTTTC.